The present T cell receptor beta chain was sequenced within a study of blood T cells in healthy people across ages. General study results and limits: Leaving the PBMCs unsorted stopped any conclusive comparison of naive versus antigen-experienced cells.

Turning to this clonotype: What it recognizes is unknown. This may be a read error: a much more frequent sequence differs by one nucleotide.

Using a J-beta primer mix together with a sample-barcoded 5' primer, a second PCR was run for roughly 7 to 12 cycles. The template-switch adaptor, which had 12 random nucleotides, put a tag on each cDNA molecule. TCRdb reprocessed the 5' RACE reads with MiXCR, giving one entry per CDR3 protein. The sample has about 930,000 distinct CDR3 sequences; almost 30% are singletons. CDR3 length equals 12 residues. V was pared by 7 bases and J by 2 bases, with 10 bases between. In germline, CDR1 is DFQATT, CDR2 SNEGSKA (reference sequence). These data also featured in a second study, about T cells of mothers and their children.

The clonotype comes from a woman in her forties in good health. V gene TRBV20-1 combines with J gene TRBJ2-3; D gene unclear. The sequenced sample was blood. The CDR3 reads CSVRAPTDTQYF. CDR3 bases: TGCAGTGTTAGGGCCCCCACAGATACGCAGTATTTT.